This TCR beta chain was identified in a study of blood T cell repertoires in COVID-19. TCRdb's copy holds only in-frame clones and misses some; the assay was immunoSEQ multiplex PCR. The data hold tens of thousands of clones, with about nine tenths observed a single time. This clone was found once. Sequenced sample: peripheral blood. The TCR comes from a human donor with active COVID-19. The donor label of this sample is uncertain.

The CDR3 nucleotides are TGTGCCAGTAGTATGGAGGGCACCGGGGAGCTGTTTTTT. Its protein product is CASSMEGTGELFF. The chain carries TRBV19 and TRBJ2-2, with D possibly matching TRBD2 (6 bases). The germline V and J ends were trimmed by 3 bases and 4 bases, with 6 bases remaining between them. CDR3 size: 13 residues. Germline CDR1 reads LNHDA; CDR2 reads SQIVND (reference sequence).